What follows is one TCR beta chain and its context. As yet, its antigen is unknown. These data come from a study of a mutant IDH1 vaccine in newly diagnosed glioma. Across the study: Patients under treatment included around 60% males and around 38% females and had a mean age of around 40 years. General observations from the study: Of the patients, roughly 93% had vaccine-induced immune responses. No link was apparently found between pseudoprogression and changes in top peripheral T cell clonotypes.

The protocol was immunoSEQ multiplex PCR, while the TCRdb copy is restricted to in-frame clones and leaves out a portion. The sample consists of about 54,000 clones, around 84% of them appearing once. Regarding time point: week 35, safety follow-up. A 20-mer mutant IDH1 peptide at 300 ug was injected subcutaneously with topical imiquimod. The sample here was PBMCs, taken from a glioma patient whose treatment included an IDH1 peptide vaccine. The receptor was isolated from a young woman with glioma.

CDR3 DNA: TGTGCCAGCAGCTTCCTACAGGGTGAGCAGTACTTC. This translates into CASSFLQGEQYF. The chain carries TRBV5-4 and TRBJ2-7; D might be TRBD1 (6 bases). Trimming shortened V by 2 bases and J by 7 bases, and 10 bases separated the two germline ends. The CDR3 is 12 amino acids. Germline CDR1 and CDR2: SGHNT and YYREEE (reference sequence).